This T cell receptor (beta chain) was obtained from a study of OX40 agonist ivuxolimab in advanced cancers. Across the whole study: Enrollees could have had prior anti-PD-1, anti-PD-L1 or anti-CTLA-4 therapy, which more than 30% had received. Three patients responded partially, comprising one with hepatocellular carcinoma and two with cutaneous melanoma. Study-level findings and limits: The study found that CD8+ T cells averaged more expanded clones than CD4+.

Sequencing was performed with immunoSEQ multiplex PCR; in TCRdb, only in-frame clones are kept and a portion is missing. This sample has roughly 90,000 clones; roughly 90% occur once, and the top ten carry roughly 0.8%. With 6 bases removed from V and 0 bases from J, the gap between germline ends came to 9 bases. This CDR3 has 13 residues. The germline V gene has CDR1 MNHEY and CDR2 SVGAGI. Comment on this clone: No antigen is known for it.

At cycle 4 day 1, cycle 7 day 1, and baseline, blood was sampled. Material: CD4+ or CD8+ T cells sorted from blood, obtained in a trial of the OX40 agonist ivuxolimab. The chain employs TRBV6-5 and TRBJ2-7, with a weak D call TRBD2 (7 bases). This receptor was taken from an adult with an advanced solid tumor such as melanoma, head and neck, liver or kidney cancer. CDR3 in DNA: TGTGCCAGCAGGGGGGGGCACTCCTACGAGCAGTACTTC. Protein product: CASRGGHSYEQYF.